This T cell receptor beta chain was retrieved from a study of blood T cell repertoires in COVID-19. In the authors' methods: How many nucleated cells were present was estimated from reference gene primer amplification. Some clones are missing from TCRdb's copy, which holds only in-frame ones; the method was immunoSEQ multiplex PCR. V and J calls and clone size are given by that table; D and trimming were obtained from the DNA. The sample includes some 140,000 clones, approximately 78% of them seen just once. From germline, CDR1 is LGHNA and CDR2 YNFKEQ. Trimming cost V 2 bases and J 0 bases; bases outside gene matches: 5. The CDR3 sequence is 16 residues long.

Specimen: peripheral blood. The V gene is TRBV4-2, the J gene TRBJ2-3; 7 bases fit TRBD2. The clonotype originates from a man aged 55-75 years who had recovered from COVID-19. The CDR3 sequence is CASSQSGGISTDTQYF. The CDR3 bases are TGTGCCAGCAGCCAATCCGGGGGGATTAGCACAGATACGCAGTATTTT.